Listed here are 23 T cell receptor beta chains from one sample, sequenced in a study of CD8 T cells in Susac syndrome. Random hexamers were used to reverse transcribe an amount of roughly 0.5 to 1 ug RNA. TCRdb fed the immunoSEQ multiplex PCR reads into MiXCR, producing one record per CDR3 protein. This sample carries roughly 330,000 distinct CDR3 sequences, under 95% of them seen once, and the ten largest clones take over 0.05%. Sequenced sample: CD4+ T cells from PBMCs. The receptors shown here come from a human donor with multiple sclerosis.

The V call is TRBV29-1, the J call TRBJ1-1; D remains unclear. The CDR3 spans 13 residues. CDR1 is SQVTM and CDR2 is ANQGSEA in the germline V gene. The V end lost 4 bases, the J end lost 0 bases, and 9 bases lay between the germline ends. CDR3 amino acids: CSVARRLNTEAFF. For the CDR3, the DNA is TGCAGCGTTGCTCGGCGGCTGAACACTGAAGCTTTCTTT. Full variable domain (outside the CDR3, taken from reference TRBV29-1 and TRBJ1-1): SAVISQKPSRDICQRGTSLTIQCQVDSQVTMMFWYRQQPGQSLTLIATANQGSEATYESGFVIDKFPISRPNLTFSTLTVSNMSPEDSSIYLCSVARRLNTEAFFGQGTRLTVV.

The V call is TRBV5-8, the J call TRBJ1-2; no clear D gene. Per germline, CDR1 SGHTS and CDR2 YDEGEE. The CDR3 is 15 residues long. Between the trimmed V and J ends, which lost 4 bases and 3 bases, there was a span of 16 bases. The CDR3, as DNA: TGTGCCAGCAGCCCGGAAGGGTTGGTAGACTATGGCTACACCTTC. Encoded protein: CASSPEGLVDYGYTF.

In this sample, this clonotype turned up once. The V gene is TRBV6-5, the J gene TRBJ1-1, with D perhaps TRBD1 (5 bases). The CDR3 has 18 amino acids. CDR1 and CDR2 from the germline V gene are MNHEY and SVGAGI. The V and J ends lost 2 bases and 0 bases respectively, with 19 bases between them. The CDR3 reads CASSYKGLGRAMNTEAFF. As DNA, the CDR3 is TGTGCCAGCAGTTACAAGGGGCTTGGCAGGGCCATGAACACTGAAGCTTTCTTT.

The chain joins TRBV5-1 to TRBJ2-7, with 14 bases matching TRBD2. CDR1 is SGHRS and CDR2 is YFSETQ in the germline V gene. This CDR3 is 15 amino acids long. Germline trimming cut 4 bases from V and 3 bases from J; bases unmatched to any gene: 3. The CDR3 DNA is TGCGCCAGCAGCAGGGGACTAGCGGGAGACTACGAGCAGTACTTC. It yields the protein CASSRGLAGDYEQYF.

J is TRBJ1-2 and V is TRBV30; the D is unclear. CDR3 size: 11 residues. The germline V gene has CDR1 GTSNPN and CDR2 SVGIG (reference sequence). V was pared by 2 bases and J by 7 bases, with 8 bases between. The CDR3 loop is CAWSRGSGYTF. The CDR3 nucleotides read TGTGCCTGGAGTAGAGGGAGTGGCTACACCTTC. The full variable domain, in which reference TRBV30 and TRBJ1-2 provide the parts outside the CDR3, is SQTIHQWPATLVQPVGSPLSLECTVEGTSNPNLYWYRQAAGRGLQLLFYSVGIGQISSEVPQNLSASRPQDRQFILSSKKLLLSDSGFYLCAWSRGSGYTFGSGTRLTVV.

This chain uses TRBV24-1 with TRBJ2-2; 10 bases match TRBD2. The CDR3 totals 17 residues. The J segment lost 1 base and the V segment lost 7 bases, leaving 8 bases of the junction unmatched. The V gene's germline CDR1 is KGHDR and CDR2 SFDVKD. The CDR3 DNA reads as TGTGCCACCAGGTCGAGCGGGGGGGCCCGGAACACCGGGGAGCTGTTTTTT. Protein: CATRSSGGARNTGELFF.

The V and J genes are TRBV10-3 and TRBJ1-5, with D uncertain. CDR3 length: 13 amino acids. The V gene's germline CDR1 is ENHRY and CDR2 SYGVKD. Trimming removed 6 bases from V and 7 bases from J, with 13 bases in between. CDR3 nucleotides: TGTGCCATCAGATCCCTAGAAGGGCAGCCCCAGCATTTT. Translation gives CAIRSLEGQPQHF.

The chain uses TRBV30 and TRBJ1-2, with D tentatively TRBD1 (6 bases). Germline-derived CDR1 and CDR2 are GTSNPN and SVGIG (reference sequence). The CDR3 loop spans 13 amino acids. With 3 bases removed from V and 5 bases from J, the gap between germline ends came to 13 bases. The CDR3 DNA reads TGTGCCTGGAGCGGGACACAAAGTTATGGCTACACCTTC. It specifies CAWSGTQSYGYTF.

This clonotype was counted a single time. The chain joins TRBV28 to TRBJ1-5; TRBD1 is a possible D gene (6 bases). Looked up from germline, CDR1 is MDHEN and CDR2 is SYDVKM. The CDR3 spans 14 residues. The ends were cut back, 10 bases at V and 0 bases at J, with 13 bases in the middle. Here the CDR3 reads CANSGGHSNQPQHF. CDR3 nucleotide sequence: TGTGCCAACTCGGGGGGGCATAGCAATCAGCCCCAGCATTTT.

J is TRBJ1-1 and V is TRBV18, with 9 positions matching TRBD1. Germline V gene sequence: CDR1 KGHSH, CDR2 LQKENI. This CDR3 has 14 amino acids. Trimming at V came to 5 bases and at J to 6 bases, leaving 7 bases not matched to a gene. The DNA for the CDR3 is TGTGCCAGCTCAAGACAGGGGGAAGGCCCTGAAGCTTTCTTT. It specifies CASSRQGEGPEAFF.

The J gene is TRBJ2-3, the V gene TRBV24-1; the D is unclear. The germline V gene encodes CDR1 KGHDR and CDR2 SFDVKD. V dropped 4 bases and J dropped 1 base, with 5 bases sitting between them. The CDR3 covers 13 residues. This CDR3 is CATSDPGTDTQYF. The DNA for the CDR3 is TGTGCCACCAGTGACCCGGGCACAGATACGCAGTATTTT.

This clonotype was recorded once. The V gene is TRBV27, the J gene TRBJ2-2; TRBD1 might be the D (5 bases). V was cut by 3 bases and J by 5 bases, with 13 bases left in between. This CDR3 has 15 amino acids. CDR1 MNHEY and CDR2 SMNVEV come from the germline V gene (reference sequence). CDR3 sequence (DNA): TGTGCCAGCAGTTTCTGGGGCAGAGGAACCGGGGAGCTGTTTTTT. It specifies CASSFWGRGTGELFF.

The V call is TRBV24-1, the J call TRBJ1-2, with D perhaps matching TRBD1 (5 bases). V was shortened by 2 bases and J by 6 bases, with 9 bases between the two germline ends. CDR3 size: 13 residues. CDR1 is KGHDR and CDR2 is SFDVKD in the germline V gene. The CDR3 sequence is CATSDWGSDGYTF. CDR3 sequence (DNA): TGTGCCACCAGTGATTGGGGGTCTGATGGCTACACCTTC.

The chain joins TRBV5-4 to TRBJ2-1; 10 bases are shared with TRBD2. The CDR3 runs to 18 residues. Germline V gene sequence: CDR1 SGHNT, CDR2 YYREEE (reference sequence). After removal of 4 bases from V and 2 bases from J, the junction contained 12 bases not matched to a gene. This CDR3 reads CASSRPASSGGAYNEQFF. The CDR3 DNA sequence: TGTGCCAGCAGCCGCCCTGCCTCCAGCGGGGGGGCCTACAATGAGCAGTTCTTC.

This sequence joins TRBV3-1 and TRBJ1-1, with 9 positions matching TRBD1. CDR1 and CDR2 from the germline V gene are LGHDT and YNNKEL (reference sequence). V shed 1 base and J 0 bases; nucleotides not matched to a gene: 0. This CDR3 comprises 15 residues. This CDR3 reads CASSQGTGVNTEAFF. The CDR3 DNA sequence: TGTGCCAGCAGCCAAGGGACAGGGGTGAACACTGAAGCTTTCTTT.

The CDR3 bases are TGCGCCAGTACGACAGGAGGGGGCTATGGCTACACCTTC. Translating it yields CASTTGGGYGYTF. V usage is TRBV5-1 and J usage is TRBJ1-2, with TRBD1 as a possible D gene (6 bases). This CDR3 has 13 amino acids. V lost 8 bases to trimming and J lost 4 bases, with 15 bases between them. From germline, CDR1 is SGHRS and CDR2 YFSETQ.

This clonotype occurred once. The chain recombines TRBV12-5 with TRBJ2-7; 16 positions agree with TRBD2. The length of the CDR3 is 15 residues. V lost 5 bases, J lost 4 bases, and 2 bases stayed unmatched. The germline V gene has CDR1 LGHNT and CDR2 FRNRAP. The CDR3 loop reads CASGLGLAGGYEQYF. Written as DNA, the CDR3 is TGTGCTAGTGGTCTGGGACTAGCGGGAGGGTACGAGCAGTACTTC.

The genes are TRBV20-1 and TRBJ2-1, with 9 nucleotides matching TRBD2. Per germline, CDR1 DFQATT and CDR2 SNEGSKA (reference sequence). The CDR3 has 14 residues. V shed 3 bases and J 4 bases; nucleotides not matched to a gene: 4. In nucleotides, the CDR3 is TGCAGTGCTAGTGGCGGGGGGGCTTACAATGAGCAGTTCTTC. It specifies CSASGGGAYNEQFF.

The V call is TRBV3-1, the J call TRBJ2-5, with D perhaps matching TRBD2 (6 bases). The CDR3 spans 17 residues. Trimming pared 2 bases from V and 10 bases from J, leaving 26 bases between. CDR1 is LGHDT, CDR2 YNNKEL, per germline (reference sequence). CDR3 amino acids: CASSQFAPGLPVGGQYF. CDR3 DNA: TGTGCCAGCAGCCAATTTGCCCCGGGACTCCCCGTCGGGGGCCAGTACTTC.

The chain couples TRBV12-3 or TRBV12-4 to TRBJ2-5, with 7 nucleotides matching TRBD2. The CDR3 spans 14 residues. V shed 5 bases, J shed 5 bases, and the junction held 8 bases outside the gene matches. The CDR3 loop is CASSRGRVGETQYF. The CDR3 nucleotides are TGTGCCAGCAGTCGCGGGAGAGTCGGCGAGACCCAGTACTTC.

This chain joins TRBV11-2 and TRBJ1-1; D is uncertain. With 2 bases removed from V and 8 bases from J, the gap between germline ends came to 6 bases. Per germline, CDR1 SGHAT and CDR2 FQNNGV. The CDR3 spans 11 residues. CDR3 loop: CASSLSREAFF. DNA for the CDR3: TGTGCCAGCAGCTTATCCCGGGAAGCTTTCTTT.

This CDR3 reads CASAPDRVGYEQYF. CDR3 DNA: TGTGCCAGCGCGCCCGACAGGGTCGGATACGAGCAGTACTTC. The gene calls are TRBV18 and TRBJ2-7, with 7 bases fitting TRBD1. V shed 8 bases and J 4 bases; nucleotides not matched to a gene: 11. Germline values: CDR1 KGHSH, CDR2 LQKENI. The CDR3 contains 14 residues.

V and J are TRBV19 and TRBJ2-3, with 7 bases that match TRBD1. V lost 5 bases, J lost 2 bases, and 10 bases stayed unmatched. There are 16 residues in the CDR3. Germline loops: CDR1 LNHDA, CDR2 SQIVND (reference sequence). CDR3 bases: TGTGCCAGTAGTCCCAGGGGCAGGGGGTTCACAGATACGCAGTATTTT. It encodes CASSPRGRGFTDTQYF.